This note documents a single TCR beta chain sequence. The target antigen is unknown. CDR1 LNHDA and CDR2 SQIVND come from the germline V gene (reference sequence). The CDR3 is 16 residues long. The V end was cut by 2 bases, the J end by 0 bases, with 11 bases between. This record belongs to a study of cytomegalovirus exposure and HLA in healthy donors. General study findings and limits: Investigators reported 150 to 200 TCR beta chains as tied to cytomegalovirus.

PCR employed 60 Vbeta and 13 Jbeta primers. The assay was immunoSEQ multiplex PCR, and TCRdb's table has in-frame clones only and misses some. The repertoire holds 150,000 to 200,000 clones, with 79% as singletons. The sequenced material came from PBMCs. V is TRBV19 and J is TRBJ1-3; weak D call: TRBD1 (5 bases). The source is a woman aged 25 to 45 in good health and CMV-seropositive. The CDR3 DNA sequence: TGTGCCAGTAGTATATCTGGACATAACTCTGGAAACACCATATATTTT. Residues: CASSISGHNSGNTIYF. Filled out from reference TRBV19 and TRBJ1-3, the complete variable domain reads DGGITQSPKYLFRKEGQNVTLSCEQNLNHDAMYWYRQDPGQGLRLIYYSQIVNDFQKGDIAEGYSVSREKKESFPLTVTSAQKNPTAFYLCASSISGHNSGNTIYFGEGSWLTVV.